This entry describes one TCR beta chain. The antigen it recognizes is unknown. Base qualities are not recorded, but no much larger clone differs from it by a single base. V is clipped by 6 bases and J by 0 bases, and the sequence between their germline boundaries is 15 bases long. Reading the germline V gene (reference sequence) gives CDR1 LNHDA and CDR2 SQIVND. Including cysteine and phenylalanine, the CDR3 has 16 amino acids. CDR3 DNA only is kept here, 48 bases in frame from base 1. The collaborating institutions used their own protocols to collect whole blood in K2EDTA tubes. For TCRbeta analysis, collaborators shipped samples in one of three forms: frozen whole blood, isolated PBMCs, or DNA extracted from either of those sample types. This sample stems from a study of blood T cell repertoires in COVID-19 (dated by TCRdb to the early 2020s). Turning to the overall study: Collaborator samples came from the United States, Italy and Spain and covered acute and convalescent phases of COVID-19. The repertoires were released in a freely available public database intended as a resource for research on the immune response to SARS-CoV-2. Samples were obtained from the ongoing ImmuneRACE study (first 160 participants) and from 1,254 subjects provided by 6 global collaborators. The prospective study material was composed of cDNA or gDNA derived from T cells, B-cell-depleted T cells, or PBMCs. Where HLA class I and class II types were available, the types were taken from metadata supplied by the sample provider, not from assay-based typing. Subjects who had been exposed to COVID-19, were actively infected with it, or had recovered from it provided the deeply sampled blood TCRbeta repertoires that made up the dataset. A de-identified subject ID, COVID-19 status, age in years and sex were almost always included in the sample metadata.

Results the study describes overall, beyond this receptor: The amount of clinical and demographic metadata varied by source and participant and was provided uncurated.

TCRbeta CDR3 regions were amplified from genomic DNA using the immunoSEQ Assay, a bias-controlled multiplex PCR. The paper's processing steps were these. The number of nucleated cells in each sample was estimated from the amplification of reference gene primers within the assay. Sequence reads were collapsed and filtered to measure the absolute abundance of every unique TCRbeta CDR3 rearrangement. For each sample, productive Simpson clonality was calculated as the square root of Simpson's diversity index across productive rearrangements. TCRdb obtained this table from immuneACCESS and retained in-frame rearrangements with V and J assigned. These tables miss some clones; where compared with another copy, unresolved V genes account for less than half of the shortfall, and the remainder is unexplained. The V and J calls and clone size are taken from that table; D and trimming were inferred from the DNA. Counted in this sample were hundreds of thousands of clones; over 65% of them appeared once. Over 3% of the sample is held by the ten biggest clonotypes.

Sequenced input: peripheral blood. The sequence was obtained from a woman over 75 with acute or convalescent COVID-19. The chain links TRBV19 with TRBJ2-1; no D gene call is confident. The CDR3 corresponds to CASSENSFSSYNEQFF. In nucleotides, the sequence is TGTGCCAGTAGCGAAAACAGCTTCAGCTCCTACAATGAGCAGTTCTTC. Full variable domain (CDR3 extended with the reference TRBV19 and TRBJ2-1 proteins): DGGITQSPKYLFRKEGQNVTLSCEQNLNHDAMYWYRQDPGQGLRLIYYSQIVNDFQKGDIAEGYSVSREKKESFPLTVTSAQKNPTAFYLCASSENSFSSYNEQFFGPGTRLTVL.